The 5 T cell receptor beta chains presented below share a single source sample, sequenced in a study of cytomegalovirus exposure and HLA in healthy donors. Primers for the PCR totalled 60 Vbeta and 13 Jbeta. Data came from immunoSEQ multiplex PCR; TCRdb stores just in-frame clones and leaves some out. The table lists 100,000 or so clones, 80% of them singletons. The sample was PBMCs. The receptors were gathered from a man under 40 in good health and CMV-seronegative.

The chain uses TRBV5-1 and TRBJ1-1; 8 positions match TRBD1. The germline V gene encodes CDR1 SGHRS and CDR2 YFSETQ. J was trimmed by 0 bases and V by 4 bases; bases with no gene match: 5. This CDR3 is built from 15 residues. Written as DNA, the CDR3 is TGCGCCAGCAGCCCTGACAGGGGCCTGAACACTGAAGCTTTCTTT. The encoded protein is CASSPDRGLNTEAFF.

The chain couples TRBV5-4 to TRBJ1-4; D ambiguous. Trimming removed 1 base at V and 8 bases at J, with 12 bases between. The CDR3 runs 14 residues. Germline CDR1 SGHNT, CDR2 YYREEE (reference sequence). CDR3 loop: CASSLPGSGEKLFF. The CDR3 coding sequence is TGTGCCAGCAGCTTGCCTGGGAGCGGGGAAAAACTGTTTTTT.

The V call is TRBV5-1, the J call TRBJ2-5, with D tentatively TRBD2 (6 bases). V was pared by 0 bases and J by 5 bases, with 8 bases between. CDR3 length equals 13 residues. Germline-derived CDR1 and CDR2 are SGHRS and YFSETQ. The CDR3 here is CASSLGGDETQYF. The CDR3 DNA is TGCGCCAGCAGCTTGGGGGGGGACGAGACCCAGTACTTC.

V is TRBV18 and J is TRBJ2-1, with 7 bases fitting TRBD1. Trimming at V came to 3 bases and at J to 12 bases, leaving 5 bases not matched to a gene. The germline gives CDR1 KGHSH, CDR2 LQKENI. The CDR3 sequence is 12 residues long. The CDR3 sequence is CASSPTGLGQFF. The CDR3 DNA is TGTGCCAGCTCACCGACAGGGCTTGGGCAGTTCTTC.

This chain joins TRBV10-3 and TRBJ2-3; 10 nucleotides match TRBD2. Germline V gene data show CDR1 as ENHRY and CDR2 as SYGVKD. This CDR3 comprises 15 residues. The V and J ends lost 4 bases and 2 bases, in that order; junction bases with no gene match: 3. The CDR3 loop reads CAISVLAGPTDTQYF. DNA for the CDR3: TGTGCCATCAGTGTACTAGCGGGACCCACAGATACGCAGTATTTT.